This entry features one T cell receptor (beta chain) sequence. The sample belongs to a study of sequential checkpoint blockade in melanoma. Sequenced by immunoSEQ multiplex PCR; TCRdb stores in-frame clones only, minus some. The sample includes around 18,000 clones, about 70% seen only once; the top ten take almost 35%. Germline V lookup: CDR1 MRHNA, CDR2 SNTAGT. V was clipped by 6 bases and J by 7 bases; unmatched bases: 6. This CDR3 comprises 15 residues. Treatment: randomized to nivolumab then ipilimumab (arm A) or the reverse (arm B). This clonotype was obtained from a human donor with melanoma. The rearrangement joins TRBV6-4 to TRBJ2-1, with 13 bases aligning to TRBD2. Source: CD8+ T cells sorted from blood (inferred from file names), taken from a patient given nivolumab and ipilimumab in sequence. As DNA, the CDR3 is TGTGCCAGCAGCGGACTAGCGGGAGAAGGTAATGAGCAGTTCTTC. Amino acid sequence: CASSGLAGEGNEQFF.